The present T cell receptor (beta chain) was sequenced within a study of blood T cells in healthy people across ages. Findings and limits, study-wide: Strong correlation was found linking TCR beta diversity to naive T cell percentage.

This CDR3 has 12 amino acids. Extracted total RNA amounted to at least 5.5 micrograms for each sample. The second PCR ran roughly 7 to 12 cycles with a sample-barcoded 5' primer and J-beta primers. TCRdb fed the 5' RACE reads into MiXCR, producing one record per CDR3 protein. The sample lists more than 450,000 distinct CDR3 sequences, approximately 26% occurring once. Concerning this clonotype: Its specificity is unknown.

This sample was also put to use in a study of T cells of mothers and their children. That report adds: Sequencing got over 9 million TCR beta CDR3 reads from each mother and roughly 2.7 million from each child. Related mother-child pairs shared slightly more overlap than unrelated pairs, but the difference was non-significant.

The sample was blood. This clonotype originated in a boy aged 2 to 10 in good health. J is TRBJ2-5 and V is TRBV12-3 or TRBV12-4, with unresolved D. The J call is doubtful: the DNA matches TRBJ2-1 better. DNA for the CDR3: TGTGCCAGCAGTTCTTCTTACTGGGAGCAGTTCTTC. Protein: CASSSSYWEQFF.